A selection of T cell receptor beta chains follows, all from one sample in a study of CD8+ T cells in alopecia areata. Assay used: immunoSEQ multiplex PCR; TCRdb lists only in-frame clones, some missing. The repertoire consists of some 150,000 clones, with roughly 50% occurring once and the leading ten covering 5% to 7.5%. The sample consisted of CD4+ T cells sorted from blood, taken at week 0. These receptors were obtained from a human donor with alopecia areata. Both conserved end residues are trimmed from each CDR3. Fields, in order: J gene, V gene, clone size, CDR3 protein. A row's size may be missing; if present it is once, few, many or a size class.

j_call: TRBJ1-6
v_call: TRBV5-4
clone_size: -
cdr3_aa: ASSLEGVLGSPLH

j_call: TRBJ1-2
v_call: TRBV13
clone_size: -
cdr3_aa: ASSSLRGGGYT

j_call: TRBJ1-2
v_call: TRBV29-1
clone_size: -
cdr3_aa: SVDAGNPNYGYT

j_call: TRBJ2-5
v_call: TRBV4-1
clone_size: -
cdr3_aa: ASSLGTSGKQETQY

j_call: TRBJ2-1
v_call: TRBV27
clone_size: -
cdr3_aa: ASMDRGWVEQF

j_call: TRBJ1-4
v_call: TRBV18
clone_size: -
cdr3_aa: ASSTAGGREKLF

j_call: TRBJ2-2
v_call: TRBV6-6
clone_size: few
cdr3_aa: ASSTGRGELF

j_call: TRBJ1-6
v_call: TRBV9
clone_size: -
cdr3_aa: ASTPQPSNSPLH

j_call: TRBJ2-3
v_call: TRBV30
clone_size: -
cdr3_aa: AWSADFTSTDTQY

j_call: TRBJ2-7
v_call: TRBV7-2
clone_size: -
cdr3_aa: ASSQRTSGGVPYEQY

j_call: TRBJ2-2
v_call: TRBV5-1
clone_size: -
cdr3_aa: ASSLVLLTSTGELF

j_call: TRBJ2-2
v_call: TRBV11-3
clone_size: -
cdr3_aa: ASSWSGGATGELF

j_call: TRBJ2-7
v_call: TRBV18
clone_size: few
cdr3_aa: ASSPPGQGVEQY

j_call: TRBJ2-1
v_call: TRBV7-2
clone_size: -
cdr3_aa: ASRPGAASIEQF

j_call: TRBJ1-2
v_call: TRBV30
clone_size: -
cdr3_aa: ASMNRGLYGYT

j_call: TRBJ2-5
v_call: TRBV5-1
clone_size: -
cdr3_aa: ASSLAGRGFGQETQY

j_call: TRBJ2-3
v_call: TRBV7-8
clone_size: -
cdr3_aa: ASSLGFGLGDTQY

j_call: TRBJ2-3
v_call: TRBV7-7
clone_size: -
cdr3_aa: ASSLVGTTDTQY

j_call: TRBJ2-3
v_call: TRBV29-1
clone_size: -
cdr3_aa: SVEMGRDTQY

j_call: TRBJ1-2
v_call: TRBV29-1
clone_size: -
cdr3_aa: SVGANYGYT

j_call: TRBJ2-7
v_call: TRBV5-1
clone_size: -
cdr3_aa: ASSVGSEEQY

j_call: TRBJ2-4
v_call: TRBV15
clone_size: few
cdr3_aa: ATSSGLELENIQY

j_call: TRBJ1-5
v_call: TRBV15
clone_size: few
cdr3_aa: ATSRDLTGANQPQH

j_call: TRBJ1-1
v_call: TRBV6-6
clone_size: -
cdr3_aa: ALVGAGGTEAF

j_call: TRBJ1-6
v_call: TRBV5-1
clone_size: few
cdr3_aa: ASSTWTGQSASPLH

j_call: TRBJ1-1
v_call: TRBV29-1
clone_size: few
cdr3_aa: SVVVPVKNTEAF

j_call: TRBJ1-5
v_call: TRBV2
clone_size: -
cdr3_aa: ASWGGQGNQPQH